The clone carrying this T cell receptor beta chain was observed many times. The sample comes from a study of identical twins. TCRdb independently ran MiXCR on the 5' RACE reads; one entry per CDR3 protein. Of around 680,000 distinct CDR3 sequences listed, around 8.6% are singletons. These data were also reused for a study on yellow fever vaccine responses in identical twins.

The sequencing input was PBMCs. The clonotype was recovered from a woman under 30 in good health.

CDR3 coding DNA: TGCAGCGCTGAGACGGGAACCGGGACAGGGGGAACCCAGTACTTC. It specifies CSAETGTGTGGTQYF. The rearrangement uses TRBV29-1 and TRBJ2-5, with TRBD1 matching over 11 bases. This CDR3 is built from 15 residues. Germline CDR1 SQVTM, CDR2 ANQGSEA. J was trimmed by 8 bases and V by 7 bases; bases with no gene match: 15.